The rows below give T cell receptor beta chains drawn from one sample of a study of vaccination and CD4 T cells after COVID-19. Antigens of these TCRs are unknown. Using its own MiXCR run on the PCR reads, TCRdb lists one record per CDR3 protein. The profile shows around 19,000 distinct CDR3 sequences, 49% of them singletons. The sample taken for sequencing was CD4+ T cells from blood, cultured in vitro. These receptors all come from a human donor who had recovered from COVID-19. Each CDR3 is given with its conserved first and last residue. Each record gives: J gene, V gene, clone size, D gene, CDR3 DNA, CDR3 protein. The D gene is left open where the match is weak. Expanded clones are given a class, and other clones once, few, many or no size at all.

TRBJ1-5,TRBV19,few,.,TGTGCCAGTAGTTCCGTGGGGAGTCAGCCCCAGCATTTT,CASSSVGSQPQHF
TRBJ2-2,TRBV6-5,few,.,TGTGCCAGCAGTTTTGCCGGGGAGCTGTTTTTT,CASSFAGELFF
TRBJ2-1,TRBV20-1,.,TRBD2,TGCAGTGCTAGTCCTGGGACTAGCGGGACCCCTACCAATGAGCAGTTCTTC,CSASPGTSGTPTNEQFF
TRBJ2-7,TRBV5-1,.,.,TGCGCCAGCAGCTTGGTGGTCAGCTCCTACGAGCAGTACTTC,CASSLVVSSYEQYF
TRBJ2-7,TRBV12-3/TRBV12-4,.,TRBD2,TGTGCCAGCAGTGGTCAAGGACTAGCGGGAAGCAACGAGCAGTACTTC,CASSGQGLAGSNEQYF
TRBJ1-3,TRBV7-9,.,.,TGTGCCAGCAGTCAGAACTCTGGAAACACCATATATTTT,CASSQNSGNTIYF
TRBJ2-7,TRBV12-3/TRBV12-4,.,TRBD1,TGTGCCAGCAGCCGCCCGGGACAGGGGACTTACGAGCAGTACTTC,CASSRPGQGTYEQYF
TRBJ2-7,TRBV11-2,.,TRBD2,TGTGCCAGCAGCGGACTTAGCGGGAGGGCCCCCGAGCAGTACTTC,CASSGLSGRAPEQYF
TRBJ1-1,TRBV6-2/TRBV6-3,few,.,TGTGCCAGCACCGATCGTCCCCGATTGAACACTGAAGCTTTCTTT,CASTDRPRLNTEAFF
TRBJ1-1,TRBV29-1,few,.,TGCAGCACTCGGGGGGGCGGAGAGAACACTGAAGCTTTCTTT,CSTRGGGENTEAFF
TRBJ1-2,TRBV6-5,few,.,TGTGCCAGCAGTTCCAACTCTAACAGGGCCTATGGCTACACCTTC,CASSSNSNRAYGYTF